These 18 T cell receptor beta chains share one sample of origin, sequenced in a study of blood T cell repertoires in COVID-19. Measured with immunoSEQ multiplex PCR; TCRdb has only the in-frame clones, and not every one. The sample carries about 170,000 clones, around nine tenths recorded once. Specimen: peripheral blood. The receptors shown here come from a man in his sixties or seventies with acute or convalescent COVID-19.

In regard to this clone: At one end, the junction sequence differs from germline, possibly due to a read error. The CDR3 loop is CASNLGDREAFF. CDR3 coding DNA: TGTGCCAGCAATTTAGGGGACAGGGAAGCTTTCTTT. The chain is built from TRBV28 and TRBJ1-1; 8 bases align to TRBD1. The germline CDR1 and CDR2 sequences are MDHEN and SYDVKM. The CDR3 runs 12 residues.

This rearrangement joins TRBV6-2 or TRBV6-3 to TRBJ2-5, with 12 bases matching TRBD2. The V and J ends lost 4 bases and 4 bases, in that order; junction bases with no gene match: 7. This CDR3 contains 16 residues. CDR1 is MNHEY and CDR2 is SVGEGT in the germline V gene. This CDR3 is CASSSLAGGRRETQYF. The CDR3 nucleotides are TGTGCCAGCAGTTCACTAGCGGGAGGTCGAAGAGAGACCCAGTACTTC.

This sequence joins TRBV5-1 and TRBJ1-1; TRBD1 matches 9 bases. The V gene end was trimmed by 4 bases and the J gene end by 4 bases; junction bases not matched to a gene: 5. The germline gives CDR1 SGHRS, CDR2 YFSETQ. CDR3 length: 14 residues. The CDR3 sequence is CASSTTTGGTEAFF. Here the CDR3 DNA reads TGCGCCAGCAGCACGACGACAGGGGGCACTGAAGCTTTCTTT.

The V and J genes are TRBV20-1 and TRBJ2-5; D gene ambiguous. Trimming took off 1 base at V and 5 bases at J, with 5 bases between the two ends. The CDR3 runs to 11 residues. Germline assignment: CDR1 DFQATT and CDR2 SNEGSKA (reference sequence). The CDR3 region has the DNA TGCAGTGCTAGAGTTCGGGAGACCCAGTACTTC. It translates to CSARVRETQYF.

In this sample, this clone turned up once. The chain has TRBV5-6 and TRBJ2-7, with D perhaps TRBD1 (5 bases). V was shortened by 1 base and J by 5 bases, with 16 bases between the two germline ends. Per the germline V gene, CDR1 is SGHDT and CDR2 is YYEEEE. This CDR3 region has 15 residues. In DNA form, the CDR3 reads TGTGCCAGCAGCTTGAGGGGCAGGGTCCCCCACGAGCAGTACTTC. This gives the protein CASSLRGRVPHEQYF. The full variable domain, with the rest looked up from reference TRBV5-6 and TRBJ2-7, is DAGVTQSPTHLIKTRGQQVTLRCSPKSGHDTVSWYQQALGQGPQFIFQYYEEEERQRGNFPDRFSGHQFPNYSSELNVNALLLGDSALYLCASSLRGRVPHEQYFGPGTRLTVT.

This chain uses TRBV10-3 with TRBJ1-2, with D possibly TRBD1 on 6 matching bases. This CDR3 has 12 amino acids. Germline-derived CDR1 and CDR2 are ENHRY and SYGVKD. The V end lost 2 bases, the J end lost 14 bases, and 15 bases lay between the germline ends. The CDR3 nucleotides read TGTGCCATCAGTGAGGGTTGGGCAGGGGAGACCTTC. This encodes CAISEGWAGETF.

A few counts support this clone. The V gene is TRBV6-5, the J gene TRBJ2-1, with 8 bases that match TRBD1. Per germline, CDR1 MNHEY and CDR2 SVGAGI. V dropped 6 bases and J dropped 0; count of bases not matched to a gene: 4. This CDR3 is built from 15 residues. CDR3 protein: CASRSGTGSYNEQFF. The CDR3 bases are TGTGCCAGCAGATCAGGGACAGGCTCCTACAATGAGCAGTTCTTC.

The chain uses TRBV29-1 and TRBJ2-3; D possibly corresponds to TRBD1 (5 bases). Germline assignment: CDR1 SQVTM and CDR2 ANQGSEA. The V and J ends lost 3 bases and 1 base respectively, with 8 bases between them. The CDR3 totals 13 residues. The CDR3, as DNA: TGCAGCGTTGAGGCCAGGGGCACAGATACGCAGTATTTT. Protein: CSVEARGTDTQYF.

The gene calls are TRBV10-1 and TRBJ2-3, with TRBD1 identical over 12 bases. V dropped 9 bases and J dropped 3; count of bases not matched to a gene: 10. CDR1 and CDR2 from the germline V gene are WNHNN and SYGVQD (reference sequence). The CDR3 extends over 16 amino acids. In DNA, the CDR3 is TGCGCCAGTGGAACGGGACAGGGGGCAGGGACAGATACGCAGTATTTT. Protein: CASGTGQGAGTDTQYF.

This clone was detected a few times. The chain couples TRBV4-1 to TRBJ2-4; no clear D. Germline V gives CDR1 MGHRA, CDR2 YSYEKL. This CDR3 has 14 amino acids. Trimming shortened V by 1 base and J by 9 bases, and 13 bases separated the two germline ends. For the CDR3, the DNA is TGCGCCAGCAGCCAAGCGGGTCCAGTGGCCATTCAGTACTTC. Protein product: CASSQAGPVAIQYF.

The chain links TRBV7-6 to TRBJ1-3; perhaps TRBD1 as D (6 bases). Trimming stripped 5 bases from V and 3 bases from J, with 11 bases between. Germline CDR1 and CDR2: SGHVS and FNYEAQ. CDR3 length: 14 residues. The chain's CDR3 is CASSPQGYGNTIYF. The CDR3 coding sequence is TGTGCCAGCAGCCCACAGGGATATGGAAACACCATATATTTT. The entire variable domain, with the rest obtained from reference TRBV7-6 and TRBJ1-3, is as follows: GAGVSQSPRYKVTKRGQDVALRCDPISGHVSLYWYRQALGQGPEFLTYFNYEAQQDKSGLPNDRFSAERPEGSISTLTIQRTEQRDSAMYRCASSPQGYGNTIYFGEGSWLTVV.

The rearrangement uses TRBV7-3 and TRBJ2-1, with TRBD2 matching 9 bases. Germline V lookup: CDR1 SGHTA, CDR2 FQGTGA. The CDR3 loop spans 15 amino acids. V shed 5 bases, J shed 6 bases, and the junction held 8 bases outside the gene matches. CDR3 in amino acids: CASSLGLAPFNEQFF. CDR3 sequence (DNA): TGTGCCAGCAGCCTCGGACTAGCGCCATTCAATGAGCAGTTCTTC.

The chain links TRBV9 to TRBJ2-3; D is possibly TRBD2 (6 bases). Germline V CDR1 and CDR2: SGDLS, YYNGEE. Trimming took 0 bases from V and 2 from J, leaving 10 bases between them. The CDR3 runs to 15 residues. For the CDR3, the DNA is TGTGCCAGCAGCGTAGGGCTAGCGCTCACAGATACGCAGTATTTT. It translates to CASSVGLALTDTQYF.

This clone appeared a single time. The chain has TRBV9 and TRBJ2-5, with a tentative D call TRBD2 (6 bases). Germline values: CDR1 SGDLS, CDR2 YYNGEE. This CDR3 comprises 13 residues. V dropped 2 bases and J dropped 5 bases, with 10 bases sitting between them. This chain's CDR3 is CASSVGGSETQYF. The DNA of the CDR3 is TGTGCCAGCAGCGTGGGGGGATCGGAGACCCAGTACTTC.

The gene calls are TRBV5-1 and TRBJ2-1, with 11 bases fitting TRBD2. CDR3 length: 15 residues. Germline CDR1 SGHRS, CDR2 YFSETQ. J gave up 4 bases and V 3 bases, and 3 bases lay outside the gene matches. Written as DNA, the CDR3 is TGCGCCAGCAGCTACGGGACTAGCGGTTACAATGAGCAGTTCTTC. Its translation: CASSYGTSGYNEQFF.

The chain is built from TRBV5-1 and TRBJ2-5; D remains ambiguous. The CDR3 loop spans 15 amino acids. The V gene's germline CDR1 is SGHRS and CDR2 YFSETQ. V was trimmed by 0 bases and J by 5 bases, leaving 14 bases between them. CDR3 protein: CASSLEILPKETQYF. The CDR3 DNA is TGCGCCAGCAGCTTGGAAATCCTACCGAAGGAGACCCAGTACTTC.

The chain has TRBV6-2 or TRBV6-3 and TRBJ2-7, with 13 bases fitting TRBD2. Germline loops: CDR1 MNHEY, CDR2 SVGEGT. This CDR3 comprises 15 residues. V lost 6 bases and J lost 3; bases outside the gene matches: 5. The CDR3 region is CASSTGLAGVYEQYF. CDR3 bases: TGTGCCAGCAGCACAGGACTAGCGGGAGTCTACGAGCAGTACTTC.

In its sample, this clone was seen a few times. V usage is TRBV5-1 and J usage is TRBJ2-2, with 7 bases fitting TRBD1. V lost 4 bases and J lost 2; bases outside the gene matches: 5. The CDR3 extends over 15 amino acids. The germline V gene encodes CDR1 SGHRS and CDR2 YFSETQ. As DNA, the CDR3 is TGCGCCAGCAGCCTGGGACAGTTAAACACCGGGGAGCTGTTTTTT. Translation gives CASSLGQLNTGELFF. Variable domain in full (rest from reference TRBV5-1 and TRBJ2-2): KAGVTQTPRYLIKTRGQQVTLSCSPISGHRSVSWYQQTPGQGLQFLFEYFSETQRNKGNFPGRFSGRQFSNSRSEMNVSTLELGDSALYLCASSLGQLNTGELFFGEGSRLTVL.